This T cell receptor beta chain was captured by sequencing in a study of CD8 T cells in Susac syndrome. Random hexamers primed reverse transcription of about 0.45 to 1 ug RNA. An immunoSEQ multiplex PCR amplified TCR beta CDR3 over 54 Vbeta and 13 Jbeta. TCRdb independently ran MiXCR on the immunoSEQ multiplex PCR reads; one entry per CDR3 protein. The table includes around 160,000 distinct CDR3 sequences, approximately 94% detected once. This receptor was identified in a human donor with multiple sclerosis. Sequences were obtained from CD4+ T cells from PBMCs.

The CDR3 reads CASSSGRGEQYF. CDR3 nucleotides: TGCGCCAGCAGTTCGGGAAGGGGGGAGCAGTACTTC. This chain links TRBV10-2 with TRBJ2-7; D possibly corresponds to TRBD1 (6 bases). V lost 5 bases, J lost 7 bases, and 12 bases lay in between. The germline V gene has CDR1 WSHSY and CDR2 SAAADI. The CDR3 consists of 12 residues.